The clone carrying this T cell receptor beta chain was found many times. Germline V gene sequence: CDR1 SGHTA, CDR2 FQGNSA. CDR3 length: 17 residues. V trimming: 5 bases; J trimming: 0 bases; junction bases outside the gene matches: 10. The data belong to a study of blood T cells in healthy people across ages. The second PCR ran about 7 to 12 cycles with a sample-barcoded 5' primer and J-beta primers. A single record per CDR3 protein comes from TCRdb applying MiXCR to the 5' RACE reads. The table shows more than 800,000 distinct CDR3 sequences, with about 30% occurring only once. V usage is TRBV7-2 and J usage is TRBJ2-4, with TRBD2 identical over 7 bases. This TCR derives from a woman of 80 years or more in good health. Sequencing was carried out using blood. CDR3 protein: CASSLLLADLAKNIQYF. Written as DNA, the CDR3 is TGTGCCAGCAGCCTCCTCCTAGCGGACCTAGCCAAAAACATTCAGTACTTC.